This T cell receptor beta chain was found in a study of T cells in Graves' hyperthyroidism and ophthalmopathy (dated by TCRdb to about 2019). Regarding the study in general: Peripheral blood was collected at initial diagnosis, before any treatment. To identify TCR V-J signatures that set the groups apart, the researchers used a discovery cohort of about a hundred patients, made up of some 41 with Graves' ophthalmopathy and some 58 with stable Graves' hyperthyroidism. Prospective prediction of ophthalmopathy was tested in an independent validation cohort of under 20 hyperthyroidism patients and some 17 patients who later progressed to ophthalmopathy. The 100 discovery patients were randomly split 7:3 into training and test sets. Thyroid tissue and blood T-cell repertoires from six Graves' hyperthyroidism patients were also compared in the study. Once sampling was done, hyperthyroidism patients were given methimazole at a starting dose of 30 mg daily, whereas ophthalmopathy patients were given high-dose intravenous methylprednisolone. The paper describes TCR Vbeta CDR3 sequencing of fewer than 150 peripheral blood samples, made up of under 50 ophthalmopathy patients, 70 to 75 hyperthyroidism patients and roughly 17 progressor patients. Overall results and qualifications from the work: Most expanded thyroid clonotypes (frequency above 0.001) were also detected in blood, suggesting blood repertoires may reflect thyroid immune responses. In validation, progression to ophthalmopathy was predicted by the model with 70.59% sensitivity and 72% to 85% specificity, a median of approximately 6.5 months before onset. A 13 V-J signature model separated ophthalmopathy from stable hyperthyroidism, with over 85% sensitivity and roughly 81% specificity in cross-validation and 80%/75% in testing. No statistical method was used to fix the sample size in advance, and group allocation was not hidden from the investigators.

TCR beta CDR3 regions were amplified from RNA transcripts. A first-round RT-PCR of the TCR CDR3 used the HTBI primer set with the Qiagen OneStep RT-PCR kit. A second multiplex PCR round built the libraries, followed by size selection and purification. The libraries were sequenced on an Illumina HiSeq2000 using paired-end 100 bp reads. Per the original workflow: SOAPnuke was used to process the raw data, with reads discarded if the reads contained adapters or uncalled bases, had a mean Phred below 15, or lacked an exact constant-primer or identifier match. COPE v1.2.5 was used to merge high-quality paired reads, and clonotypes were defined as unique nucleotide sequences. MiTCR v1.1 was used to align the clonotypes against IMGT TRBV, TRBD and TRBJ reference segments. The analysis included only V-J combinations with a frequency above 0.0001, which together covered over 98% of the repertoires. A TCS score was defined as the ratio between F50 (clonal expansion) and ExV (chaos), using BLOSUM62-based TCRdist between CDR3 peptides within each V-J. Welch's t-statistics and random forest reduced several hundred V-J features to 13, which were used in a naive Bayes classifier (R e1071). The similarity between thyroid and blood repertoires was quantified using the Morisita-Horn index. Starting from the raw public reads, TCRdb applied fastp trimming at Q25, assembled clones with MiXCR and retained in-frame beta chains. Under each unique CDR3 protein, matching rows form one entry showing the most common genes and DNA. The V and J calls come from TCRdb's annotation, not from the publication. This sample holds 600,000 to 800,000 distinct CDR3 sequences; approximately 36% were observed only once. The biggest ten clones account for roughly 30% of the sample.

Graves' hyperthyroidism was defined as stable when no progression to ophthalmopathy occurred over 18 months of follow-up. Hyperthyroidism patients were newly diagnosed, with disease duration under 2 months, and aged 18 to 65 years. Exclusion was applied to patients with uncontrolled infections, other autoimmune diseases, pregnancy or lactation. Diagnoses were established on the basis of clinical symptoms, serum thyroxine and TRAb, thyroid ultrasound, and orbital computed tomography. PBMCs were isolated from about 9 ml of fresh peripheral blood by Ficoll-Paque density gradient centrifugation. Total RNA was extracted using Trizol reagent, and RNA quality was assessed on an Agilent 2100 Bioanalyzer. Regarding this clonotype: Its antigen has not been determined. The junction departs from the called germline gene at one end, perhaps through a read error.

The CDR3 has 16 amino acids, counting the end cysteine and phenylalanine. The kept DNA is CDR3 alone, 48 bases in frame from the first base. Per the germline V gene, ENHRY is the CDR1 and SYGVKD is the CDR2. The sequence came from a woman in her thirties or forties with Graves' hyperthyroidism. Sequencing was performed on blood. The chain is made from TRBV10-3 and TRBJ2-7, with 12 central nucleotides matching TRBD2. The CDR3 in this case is CASSPIRLAGVYEQYF. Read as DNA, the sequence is TGTGCCAGCAGTCCTATACGACTAGCGGGAGTCTACGAGCAGTACTTC.